This is a list of T cell receptor beta chains from one sample in a study of early T cells in non-severe SARS-CoV-2 infection. TCRdb independently ran MiXCR on the 5' RACE reads; one entry per CDR3 protein. The sample records roughly 66,000 distinct CDR3 sequences, approximately 10% being singletons. The sample comprised whole blood. The receptor source for this set is an adult who was a healthcare worker with PCR-confirmed SARS-CoV-2 infection or an uninfected control (not recorded which). Each CDR3 is given with its conserved first and last residue. The D gene is left open where the match is weak. The size entry is marked missing in some rows and otherwise reads once, few, many or a size class.

size: few
D: NA
J: TRBJ1-4
V: TRBV19
DNA: TGTGCCAGCCGACCAGGGGTGTCGATAGGGGAAAAACTGTTTTTT
CDR3: CASRPGVSIGEKLFF

size: NA
D: NA
J: TRBJ1-4
V: TRBV7-2
DNA: TGTGCCAGCAGCTTAAATGGGGGGCGCCAGGAAAAACTGTTTTTT
CDR3: CASSLNGGRQEKLFF

size: few
D: TRBD1
J: TRBJ2-5
V: TRBV3-1
DNA: TGTGCCAGCAGCCAAGAAAGGGGGCTTTTTGGCCAGGGGGAGACCCAGTACTTC
CDR3: CASSQERGLFGQGETQYF

size: NA
D: NA
J: TRBJ2-7
V: TRBV20-1
DNA: TGCAGTGCTAGAGAGCACGGCGGACCCGTTTACGAGCAGTACTTC
CDR3: CSAREHGGPVYEQYF

size: once
D: NA
J: TRBJ2-2
V: TRBV24-1
DNA: TGTGCCACCAGGGTGACAGGAGATAACACCGGGGAGCTGTTTTTT
CDR3: CATRVTGDNTGELFF

size: few
D: NA
J: TRBJ2-7
V: TRBV29-1
DNA: TGCAGCGTTGAGCCGACCTTTCAGGGGTCCGAGCAGTACTTC
CDR3: CSVEPTFQGSEQYF

size: NA
D: TRBD2
J: TRBJ2-3
V: TRBV7-3
DNA: TGTGCCAGCAGCTTAAACCCAGCGGGAGTTTCCGATACGCAGTATTTT
CDR3: CASSLNPAGVSDTQYF

size: NA
D: NA
J: TRBJ2-5
V: TRBV7-2
DNA: TGTGCCAGCAGCTTCCGTTCAGAGACCCAGTACTTC
CDR3: CASSFRSETQYF

size: NA
D: TRBD1
J: TRBJ2-1
V: TRBV30
DNA: TGTGCCCGTTCTGGACAGGTAACCTACAATGAGCAGTTCTTC
CDR3: CARSGQVTYNEQFF

size: NA
D: NA
J: TRBJ2-7
V: TRBV19
DNA: TGTGCCAGTAGTAGGCGTACAACCTACGAGCAGTACTTC
CDR3: CASSRRTTYEQYF

size: NA
D: TRBD2
J: TRBJ2-5
V: TRBV6-5
DNA: TGTGCCAGCAGTTACGGGACTAGCGGGAGTGTAGAGACCCAGTACTTC
CDR3: CASSYGTSGSVETQYF

size: few
D: TRBD1
J: TRBJ2-7
V: TRBV10-3
DNA: TGTGCCATCAGCTCGGACAGGGGGACCTACGAGCAGTACTTC
CDR3: CAISSDRGTYEQYF

size: NA
D: TRBD2
J: TRBJ2-3
V: TRBV5-1
DNA: TGCGCCAGCAGCTTGGATCCCGCGGGAGGGCCTGTCACGCAGTATTTT
CDR3: CASSLDPAGGPVTQYF

size: many
D: TRBD2
J: TRBJ2-1
V: TRBV7-9
DNA: TGTGCCAGCAGCTTAGAGGCTAGCGGGAGAAAGTACAATGAGCAGTTCTTC
CDR3: CASSLEASGRKYNEQFF

size: medium-sized
D: NA
J: TRBJ2-2
V: TRBV9
DNA: TGTGCCAGCAGCGTCGGATCCTCAGGGGCATACGGGGAGCTGTTTTTT
CDR3: CASSVGSSGAYGELFF

size: many
D: TRBD1
J: TRBJ1-1
V: TRBV12-3/TRBV12-4
DNA: TGTGCCAGCAGAAAGGGACAGGGGCCTTTCGGAGCTTTCTTT
CDR3: CASRKGQGPFGAFF

size: many
D: NA
J: TRBJ1-5
V: TRBV7-9
DNA: TGTGCCAGCAGCTTACAAAATAGCAATCAGCCCCAGCATTTT
CDR3: CASSLQNSNQPQHF

size: many
D: NA
J: TRBJ2-1
V: TRBV7-9
DNA: TGTGCCAGCAGCTTAGTGACCACAGGGCACAATGAGCAGTTCTTC
CDR3: CASSLVTTGHNEQFF

size: many
D: NA
J: TRBJ2-7
V: TRBV5-1
DNA: TGCGCCAGCAGCTTGGATTGGGGACGCTACGAGCAGTACTTC
CDR3: CASSLDWGRYEQYF

size: many
D: NA
J: TRBJ2-7
V: TRBV7-2
DNA: TGTGCCAGCAGCTTAGTGGTAGGGTGGGTCTACGAGCAGTACTTC
CDR3: CASSLVVGWVYEQYF

size: few
D: TRBD2
J: TRBJ2-7
V: TRBV10-1
DNA: TGCGCCAGCGGAAACACTAGCGGGAGATCCCACGAGCAGTACTTC
CDR3: CASGNTSGRSHEQYF

size: NA
D: NA
J: TRBJ2-3
V: TRBV5-6
DNA: TGTGCCAGCAGCACACCCGGGTCAGATACGCAGTATTTT
CDR3: CASSTPGSDTQYF

size: NA
D: NA
J: TRBJ1-2
V: TRBV5-4
DNA: TGTGCCAGCAGCTTGGAAGGGGTCCAGGCCTATGGCTACACCTTC
CDR3: CASSLEGVQAYGYTF

size: few
D: NA
J: TRBJ1-4
V: TRBV29-1
DNA: TGCAGCGCCCGCTTGGGTGAAAAACTGTTTTTT
CDR3: CSARLGEKLFF

size: NA
D: NA
J: TRBJ1-6
V: TRBV28
DNA: TGTGCCAGCAGCTCCTTGGCTAATTCACCCCTCCACTTT
CDR3: CASSSLANSPLHF

size: medium-sized
D: NA
J: TRBJ2-7
V: TRBV28
DNA: TGTGCCAGCATGCGCCCGACAGGTTCGATCTACGAGCAGTACTTC
CDR3: CASMRPTGSIYEQYF

size: NA
D: NA
J: TRBJ2-3
V: TRBV2
DNA: TGTGCCAGCAGGGAGGACACTCACACAGATACGCAGTATTTT
CDR3: CASREDTHTDTQYF

size: few
D: NA
J: TRBJ1-5
V: TRBV28
DNA: TGTGCCAGCAGTTTTTCGGTCCCAGGGACCTGGCCCCAGCATTTT
CDR3: CASSFSVPGTWPQHF

size: many
D: TRBD1
J: TRBJ2-7
V: TRBV2
DNA: TGTGCCAGCAGCCTTGACAGGGAAGACGAGCAGTACTTC
CDR3: CASSLDREDEQYF

size: NA
D: TRBD2
J: TRBJ2-1
V: TRBV20-1
DNA: TGCAGTGCTACAGGGACTAGCGGGAACCCCCTCAATGAGCAGTTCTTC
CDR3: CSATGTSGNPLNEQFF

size: many
D: NA
J: TRBJ2-3
V: TRBV11-3
DNA: TGTGCCAGCAGCCTCAACGGCGATACGCAGTATTTT
CDR3: CASSLNGDTQYF

size: few
D: NA
J: TRBJ1-1
V: TRBV5-1
DNA: TGCGCCAGCAGCTTGGGGCCGGAGGGGTCCACTGAAGCTTTCTTT
CDR3: CASSLGPEGSTEAFF

size: NA
D: TRBD2
J: TRBJ2-2
V: TRBV10-2
DNA: TGCGCCAGCAGGCTAGCGGCGAACACCGGGGAGCTGTTTTTT
CDR3: CASRLAANTGELFF

size: many
D: NA
J: TRBJ1-1
V: TRBV18
DNA: TGTGCCAGCTCACCAGACAAGCTTAACACTGAAGCTTTCTTT
CDR3: CASSPDKLNTEAFF

size: NA
D: TRBD1
J: TRBJ2-7
V: TRBV6-2/TRBV6-3
DNA: TGTGCCAGCAGTTTCCTGGACAGGAACGAGCAGTACTTC
CDR3: CASSFLDRNEQYF

size: few
D: TRBD2
J: TRBJ2-3
V: TRBV11-2
DNA: TGTGCCAGCAGCCCGGGACTAGCGGAGACAGATACGCAGTATTTT
CDR3: CASSPGLAETDTQYF

size: few
D: NA
J: TRBJ2-2
V: TRBV6-4
DNA: TGTGCCAGCAGTGACGGACAGAACACCGGGGAGCTGTTTTTT
CDR3: CASSDGQNTGELFF

size: few
D: NA
J: TRBJ2-1
V: TRBV7-9
DNA: TGTGCCAGCAGCTCAGCCGGGCCTCAGGAGCAGTTCTTC
CDR3: CASSSAGPQEQFF

size: few
D: TRBD2
J: TRBJ2-3
V: TRBV5-1
DNA: TGCGCCAGCAGCCCATCGACTAGCGTCCGCACAGATACGCAGTATTTT
CDR3: CASSPSTSVRTDTQYF

size: few
D: TRBD2
J: TRBJ2-2
V: TRBV19
DNA: TGTGCCAGTAGCCCGGGACTAGCGGGAGGAGTGGACACCGGGGAGCTGTTTTTT
CDR3: CASSPGLAGGVDTGELFF

size: NA
D: NA
J: TRBJ1-1
V: TRBV11-2
DNA: TGTGCCAGCAGCTTAGAGGGTCTCGACACTGAAGCTTTCTTT
CDR3: CASSLEGLDTEAFF

size: few
D: NA
J: TRBJ2-5
V: TRBV12-3/TRBV12-4
DNA: TGTGCCAGCAGCCGGGGACCAAGGGGGCAAGAGACCCAGTACTTC
CDR3: CASSRGPRGQETQYF

size: NA
D: NA
J: TRBJ2-7
V: TRBV18
DNA: TGTGCCAGCTCACTTCCAGGGTCCTACGAGCAGTACTTC
CDR3: CASSLPGSYEQYF

size: NA
D: TRBD2
J: TRBJ2-7
V: TRBV5-1
DNA: TGCGCCAGCAGACGCCAGCGGGAGGCTTACGACGAGCAGTACTTC
CDR3: CASRRQREAYDEQYF

size: many
D: NA
J: TRBJ1-5
V: TRBV7-8
DNA: TGTGCCAGCAGCTTACTTCGCAGCAATCAGCCCCAGCATTTT
CDR3: CASSLLRSNQPQHF

size: many
D: NA
J: TRBJ2-1
V: TRBV9
DNA: TGTGCCAGCAGCGTAGCGGGGGGCAAGTACAATGAGCAGTTCTTC
CDR3: CASSVAGGKYNEQFF

size: NA
D: TRBD1
J: TRBJ2-4
V: TRBV24-1
DNA: TGTGCCACCAGTGACCCGGGACAGGGTAACGATAAGGACATTCAGTACTTC
CDR3: CATSDPGQGNDKDIQYF

size: many
D: NA
J: TRBJ1-5
V: TRBV27
DNA: TGTGCCAGCAGTTTTAGCAATCAGCCCCAGCATTTT
CDR3: CASSFSNQPQHF

size: many
D: NA
J: TRBJ2-7
V: TRBV7-6
DNA: TGTGCCAGCAGCGAAGCCTGGGACGGTTCCTACGAGCAGTACTTC
CDR3: CASSEAWDGSYEQYF

size: NA
D: TRBD1
J: TRBJ1-6
V: TRBV28
DNA: TGTGCCAGCACTACGGTCGGACAGGGGCATAATTCACCCCTCCACTTT
CDR3: CASTTVGQGHNSPLHF

size: many
D: NA
J: TRBJ1-2
V: TRBV29-1
DNA: TGCAGCGTTGAGACGGACAGCTATGGCTACACCTTC
CDR3: CSVETDSYGYTF

size: NA
D: NA
J: TRBJ2-3
V: TRBV24-1
DNA: TGTGCCACCAGTGATTCATATACGCAGTATTTT
CDR3: CATSDSYTQYF

size: many
D: TRBD2
J: TRBJ2-1
V: TRBV20-1
DNA: TGCAGTGCTAGAAGGGGCCGGCTAGCGGGAGGGCGGGACGAGCAGTTCTTC
CDR3: CSARRGRLAGGRDEQFF

size: many
D: NA
J: TRBJ2-7
V: TRBV20-1
DNA: TGCAGTTCCACCCAACCTAGCCCTGGGAGGACCAACGAGCAGTACTTC
CDR3: CSSTQPSPGRTNEQYF

size: few
D: NA
J: TRBJ2-5
V: TRBV12-3/TRBV12-4
DNA: TGTGCCAGCAGTGACCAAGAGACCCAGTACTTC
CDR3: CASSDQETQYF

size: NA
D: NA
J: TRBJ2-5
V: TRBV4-1
DNA: TGCGCCAGCAGAATTAGGGGGTTCCCTCAAGAGACCCAGTACTTC
CDR3: CASRIRGFPQETQYF

size: many
D: NA
J: TRBJ2-3
V: TRBV7-2
DNA: TGTGCCAGCAGCTTAGAAGGCAGGGGGGGAACAGATACGCAGTATTTT
CDR3: CASSLEGRGGTDTQYF